This entry is about one TCR beta chain. The CDR3 is made up of 16 amino acids. Losses at the gene ends were 4 bases for V and 7 bases for J; bases not matched to a gene: 4. CDR1 and CDR2 (germline): SGHVS, FQNEAQ. This sample was taken from a study of T cell changes during pregnancy in multiple sclerosis. The repertoire was sequenced with immunoSEQ multiplex PCR; TCRdb's copy has only in-frame clones and lacks some. This repertoire shows 45,000 to 55,000 clones, about 90% found once; its top ten account for around 0.5%. J is TRBJ2-2 and V is TRBV7-8; TRBD2 aligns across 15 bases. The source is a female donor with multiple sclerosis, enrolled in a pregnancy study. This specimen was CD4+ T cells from peripheral blood mononuclear cells, taken after pregnancy. The CDR3 loop is CASSSGLAGGVGELFF. Here the CDR3 DNA reads TGTGCCAGCAGCTCAGGACTAGCGGGAGGGGTCGGGGAGCTGTTTTTT.